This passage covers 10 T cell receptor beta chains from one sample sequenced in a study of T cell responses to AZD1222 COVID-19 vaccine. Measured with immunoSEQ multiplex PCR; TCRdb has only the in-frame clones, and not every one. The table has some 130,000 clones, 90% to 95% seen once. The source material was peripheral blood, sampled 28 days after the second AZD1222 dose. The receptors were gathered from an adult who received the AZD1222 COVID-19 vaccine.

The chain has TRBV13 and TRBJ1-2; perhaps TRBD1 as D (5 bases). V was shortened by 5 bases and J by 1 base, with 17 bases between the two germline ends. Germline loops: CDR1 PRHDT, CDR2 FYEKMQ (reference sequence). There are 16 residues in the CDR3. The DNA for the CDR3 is TGTGCCAGCAGCCCCGGGACGGGGAGGGGTAACTATGGCTACACCTTC. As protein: CASSPGTGRGNYGYTF.

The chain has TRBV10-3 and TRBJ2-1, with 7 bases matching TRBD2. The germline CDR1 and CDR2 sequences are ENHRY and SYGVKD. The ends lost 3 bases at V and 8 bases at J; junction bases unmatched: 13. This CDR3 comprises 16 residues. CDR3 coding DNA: TGTGCCATCAGTGAAAGGGGAGCGGGGTCGTCCGATGAGCAGTTCTTC. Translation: CAISERGAGSSDEQFF.

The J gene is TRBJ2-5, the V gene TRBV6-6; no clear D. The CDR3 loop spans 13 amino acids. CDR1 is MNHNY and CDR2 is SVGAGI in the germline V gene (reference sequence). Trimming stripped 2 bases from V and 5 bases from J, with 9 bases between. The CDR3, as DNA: TGTGCCAGCAGTTACCGTTTGGTGGAGACCCAGTACTTC. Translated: CASSYRLVETQYF.

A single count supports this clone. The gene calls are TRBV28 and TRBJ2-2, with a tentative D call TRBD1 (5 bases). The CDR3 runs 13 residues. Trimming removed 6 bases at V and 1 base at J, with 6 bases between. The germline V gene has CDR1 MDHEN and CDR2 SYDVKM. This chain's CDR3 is CASRQVNTGELFF. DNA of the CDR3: TGTGCCAGCAGACAGGTGAACACCGGGGAGCTGTTTTTT.

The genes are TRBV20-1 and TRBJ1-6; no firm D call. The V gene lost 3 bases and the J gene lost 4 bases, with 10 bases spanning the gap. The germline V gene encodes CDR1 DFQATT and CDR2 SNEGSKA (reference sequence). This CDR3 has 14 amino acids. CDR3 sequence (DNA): TGCAGTGCTAGTGTGGCTTTATATAATTCACCCCTCCACTTT. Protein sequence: CSASVALYNSPLHF.

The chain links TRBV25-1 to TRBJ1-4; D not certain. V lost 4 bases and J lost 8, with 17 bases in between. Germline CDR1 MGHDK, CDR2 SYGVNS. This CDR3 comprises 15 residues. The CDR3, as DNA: TGTGCCAGCAGTGGAAGACTAGGTATGGTGGAAAAACTGTTTTTT. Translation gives CASSGRLGMVEKLFF.

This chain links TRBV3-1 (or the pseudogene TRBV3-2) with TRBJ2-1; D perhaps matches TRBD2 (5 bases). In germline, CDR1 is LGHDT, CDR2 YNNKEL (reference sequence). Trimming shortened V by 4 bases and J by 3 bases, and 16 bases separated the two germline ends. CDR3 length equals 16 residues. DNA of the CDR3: TGTGCCAGCAGCCCCGTGCTAGCACGTTTCTACAATGAGCAGTTCTTC. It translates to CASSPVLARFYNEQFF.

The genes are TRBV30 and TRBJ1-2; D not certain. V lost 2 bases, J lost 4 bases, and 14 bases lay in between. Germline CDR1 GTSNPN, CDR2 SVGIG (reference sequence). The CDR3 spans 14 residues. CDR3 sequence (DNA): TGTGCCTGGAGTAGTAGGTCCTCCGGCTATGGCTACACCTTC. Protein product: CAWSSRSSGYGYTF.

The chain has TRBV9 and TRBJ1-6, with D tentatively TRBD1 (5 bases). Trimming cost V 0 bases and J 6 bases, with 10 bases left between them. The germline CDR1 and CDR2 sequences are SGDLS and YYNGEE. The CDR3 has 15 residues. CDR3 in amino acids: CASSVVDSANSPLHF. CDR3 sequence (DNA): TGTGCCAGCAGCGTAGTCGACAGTGCTAATTCACCCCTCCACTTT.

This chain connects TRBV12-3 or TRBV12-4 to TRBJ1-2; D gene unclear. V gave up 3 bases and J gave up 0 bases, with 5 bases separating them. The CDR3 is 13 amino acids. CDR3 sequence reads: CASSFDSNYGYTF. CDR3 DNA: TGTGCCAGCAGTTTTGATTCTAACTATGGCTACACCTTC.